Listed below are T cell receptor beta chains from one sample, sequenced in a study of blood T cells in healthy people across ages. TCRdb used MiXCR to reprocess the 5' RACE reads, holding one entry per CDR3 protein. The sample has about 1.4 million distinct CDR3 sequences; roughly 60% are singletons. The material sequenced was blood. Receptor source: a man aged 18 to 30 in good health. The CDR3 runs from the conserved cysteine through the conserved F or W. A D gene is named only where the DNA matches it firmly. Clone size is given for some rows only: seen once, a few or many times, or a class if the clone is expanded.

TRBJ2-7,TRBV24-1,-,-,CATKDGNSYEQYF,TGTGCCACCAAAGACGGTAACTCCTACGAGCAGTACTTC
TRBJ2-1,TRBV20-1,-,-,CSARACQADRHNEQFF,TGCAGTGCTAGAGCCTGTCAAGCGGATAGACACAATGAGCAGTTCTTC
TRBJ2-1,TRBV7-9,-,-,CASSYRESGYNEQFF,TGTGCCAGCAGCTATAGGGAGAGTGGGTACAATGAGCAGTTCTTC
TRBJ2-7,TRBV18,-,-,CASSPGTDPYEQYF,TGTGCCAGCTCACCAGGGACGGACCCCTACGAGCAGTACTTC
TRBJ1-1,TRBV20-1,-,once,CSARPFGAGRNTEAFF,TGCAGTGCTAGACCATTTGGGGCAGGGCGGAACACTGAAGCTTTCTTT
TRBJ2-1,TRBV5-1,TRBD2,-,CASSLVPTDSGGSSYNEQFF,TGCGCCAGCAGCTTGGTACCCACTGATAGCGGGGGATCCTCCTACAATGAGCAGTTCTTC
TRBJ2-7,TRBV27,-,-,CASAAGAFNEQYF,TGTGCCAGCGCCGCAGGGGCTTTCAACGAGCAGTACTTC
TRBJ2-7,TRBV27,TRBD1,-,CASSLSNRGGEQYF,TGTGCCAGCAGTTTATCGAACAGGGGTGGCGAGCAGTACTTC
TRBJ1-1,TRBV25-1,-,-,CASSELIFCGPMNTEAFF,TGTGCCAGCAGTGAGTTGATATTTTGCGGGCCCATGAACACTGAAGCTTTCTTT
TRBJ2-1,TRBV7-9,-,-,CASSLRVVRSSYNEQFF,TGTGCCAGCAGCTTACGCGTCGTGAGGAGCTCCTACAATGAGCAGTTCTTC
TRBJ1-1,TRBV2,-,-,CASSEAQGVYTEAFF,TGTGCCAGCAGTGAAGCGCAAGGGGTCTACACTGAAGCTTTCTTT
TRBJ2-3,TRBV4-1,-,few,CASSQLGHRTDTQYF,TGCGCCAGCAGCCAATTGGGACACCGCACAGATACGCAGTATTTT
TRBJ2-7,TRBV9,TRBD2,-,CASSGGTSSEQYF,TGTGCCAGCAGCGGAGGGACTAGTAGTGAGCAGTACTTC
TRBJ2-7,TRBV4-1,TRBD1,-,CASSQRWTGIAYEQYF,TGCGCCAGCAGCCAAAGATGGACAGGGATCGCCTACGAGCAGTACTTC
TRBJ2-1,TRBV25-1,TRBD2,-,CASSRSGSYNEQFF,TGTGCCAGCAGTAGAAGCGGGAGCTACAATGAGCAGTTCTTC
TRBJ2-1,TRBV11-2,-,few,CASSPHPGHYNEQFF,TGTGCCAGCAGCCCTCACCCGGGACACTACAATGAGCAGTTCTTC
TRBJ2-3,TRBV3-1,-,-,CASSQAMIDPDTQYF,TGTGCCAGCAGCCAAGCGATGATAGACCCAGATACGCAGTATTTT
TRBJ2-1,TRBV11-2,-,-,CASSSSWGRDEQFF,TGTGCCAGCAGCTCCTCCTGGGGGCGGGATGAGCAGTTCTTC
TRBJ2-7,TRBV28,TRBD1,-,CASSTRDRQSYEQYF,TGTGCCAGCAGTACCAGGGACAGGCAGTCCTACGAGCAGTACTTC
TRBJ1-4,TRBV12-3/TRBV12-4,TRBD1,-,CASSLSKTGGTSNEKLFF,TGTGCCAGCAGTTTATCTAAGACAGGGGGCACAAGCAATGAAAAACTGTTTTTT
TRBJ2-3,TRBV10-3,-,many,CAIRGAFSTDTQYF,TGTGCCATCAGGGGAGCGTTTAGCACAGATACGCAGTATTTT
TRBJ2-7,TRBV10-1,-,-,CASSEGAGEVYEQYF,TGCGCCAGCAGTGAAGGGGCAGGGGAGGTTTACGAGCAGTACTTC
TRBJ2-6,TRBV20-1,TRBD1,-,CSARGLTGFGANVLTF,TGCAGTGCTAGGGGTCTGACAGGGTTTGGGGCCAACGTCCTGACTTTC
TRBJ2-2,TRBV7-8,TRBD2,-,CASIGGGLAAYTGELFF,TGTGCCAGCATCGGGGGGGGACTAGCGGCTTACACCGGGGAGCTGTTTTTT
TRBJ2-5,TRBV7-2,-,-,CASSPTFGYQETQYF,TGTGCCAGCAGCCCAACCTTCGGGTACCAAGAGACCCAGTACTTC
TRBJ2-3,TRBV6-5,TRBD1,-,CASSYSRESRTGATGDTQYF,TGTGCCAGCAGTTACTCCAGGGAGTCCCGAACAGGGGCTACGGGGGATACGCAGTATTTT
TRBJ1-4,TRBV28,-,-,CASSLVGALDEKLFF,TGTGCCAGCAGTTTAGTGGGGGCTTTAGATGAAAAACTGTTTTTT